These 32 T cell receptor beta chains were all obtained from the same sample, sequenced in a study of shared clonotypes between healthy human individuals (dated by TCRdb to the early 2020s). Library method: the immunoSEQ multiplex PCR assay. The clones in this table, taken by TCRdb from immuneACCESS, are in-frame only. Not every clone is retained; where verified, under half of the shortfall comes from an unresolved V gene, and the cause of the rest is unknown. Present in this sample are around 2.1 million clones, around 95% of which were seen just once. Roughly 0.13% of the sample rests with the top ten. Specimen: naive CD4+ T cells sorted from blood. The cell subset or site label, as the study defines it: CD45RA+ positively selected. These receptor sequences come from a man younger than 30 in good health.

CDR3 protein: CASSSGRLLSYEQYF. The CDR3 coding sequence is TGTGCCAGCAGCTCCGGACGGCTCCTCTCCTACGAGCAGTACTTC. This chain joins TRBV5-4 and TRBJ2-7; unclear D gene. Germline loops: CDR1 SGHNT, CDR2 YYREEE (reference sequence). The length of the CDR3 is 15 residues. Trimming shortened V by 3 bases and J by 0 bases, and 13 bases separated the two germline ends.

J is TRBJ1-4 and V is TRBV30, with 8 bases aligning to TRBD1. Losses at the gene ends were 3 bases for V and 3 bases for J; bases not matched to a gene: 12. CDR3 length: 17 amino acids. Germline V gives CDR1 GTSNPN, CDR2 SVGIG (reference sequence). The CDR3 loop is CAWRQGAAFFANEKLFF. The CDR3 region has the DNA TGTGCCTGGAGGCAGGGGGCGGCCTTTTTTGCTAATGAAAAACTGTTTTTT. Looking up the rest from reference TRBV30 and TRBJ1-4 gives the full variable domain: SQTIHQWPATLVQPVGSPLSLECTVEGTSNPNLYWYRQAAGRGLQLLFYSVGIGQISSEVPQNLSASRPQDRQFILSSKKLLLSDSGFYLCAWRQGAAFFANEKLFFGSGTQLSVL.

This clone was detected a few times. This sample includes further DNA sequences coding for the same CDR3. J is TRBJ2-2 and V is TRBV9; no clear D gene. The CDR3 runs to 12 residues. Trimming cost V 0 bases and J 8 bases, with 5 bases left between them. Germline V gene data show CDR1 as SGDLS and CDR2 as YYNGEE. CDR3 protein: CASSVETGELFF. The CDR3 DNA follows: TGTGCCAGCAGCGTAGAGACAGGGGAGCTGTTTTTT.

Remarks on this clone: Other DNA sequences of this sample code for an identical CDR3. The rearrangement uses TRBV5-1 and TRBJ2-5; D is ambiguous. The germline V gene has CDR1 SGHRS and CDR2 YFSETQ. V was trimmed by 0 bases and J by 1 base, leaving 4 bases between them. The CDR3 consists of 13 residues. The CDR3 here is CASSLGLQETQYF. As DNA, the CDR3 is TGCGCCAGCAGCTTGGGGCTCCAAGAGACCCAGTACTTC.

The chain couples TRBV28 to TRBJ1-1; no firm D call. Trimming pared 2 bases from V and 9 bases from J, leaving 7 bases between. The CDR3 loop spans 11 amino acids. Germline assignment: CDR1 MDHEN and CDR2 SYDVKM. CDR3 sequence (DNA): TGTGCCAGCAGTTTACGGCAGCAAGCTTTCTTT. This encodes CASSLRQQAFF. Using reference TRBV28 and TRBJ1-1 for the parts outside the CDR3, the full variable domain is DVKVTQSSRYLVKRTGEKVFLECVQDMDHENMFWYRQDPGLGLRLIYFSYDVKMKEKGDIPEGYSVSREKKERFSLILESASTNQTSMYLCASSLRQQAFFGQGTRLTVV.

The genes are TRBV5-4 and TRBJ2-5, with D possibly being TRBD2 (6 bases). Per the germline V gene, CDR1 is SGHNT and CDR2 is YYREEE (reference sequence). The length of the CDR3 is 15 residues. The germline V and J ends were trimmed by 1 base and 2 bases, with 12 bases remaining between them. DNA for the CDR3: TGTGCCAGCAGCTTGCGTAGCGGCTATCAAGAGACCCAGTACTTC. This sequence encodes CASSLRSGYQETQYF.

The CDR3 region is CASSEWRQGADEQFF. Here the CDR3 DNA reads TGTGCCAGCAGTGAATGGAGACAGGGGGCTGACGAGCAGTTCTTC. The chain uses TRBV6-1 and TRBJ2-1; 10 positions match TRBD1. Germline CDR1 MNHNS, CDR2 SASEGT. The CDR3 has 15 residues. The V gene end was trimmed by 2 bases and the J gene end by 10 bases; junction bases not matched to a gene: 8.

The chain recombines TRBV19 with TRBJ1-2; tentative D call: TRBD1 (6 bases). V dropped 6 bases and J dropped 2 bases, with 16 bases sitting between them. The germline V gene encodes CDR1 LNHDA and CDR2 SQIVND (reference sequence). The CDR3 covers 15 residues. The CDR3 sequence is CASSPPQGLNYGYTF. CDR3 DNA: TGTGCCAGTAGCCCCCCTCAGGGGCTCAACTATGGCTACACCTTC.

This sequence joins TRBV7-2 and TRBJ2-1; the D gene is possibly TRBD1 (5 bases). The V end was cut by 2 bases, the J end by 10 bases, with 12 bases between. This CDR3 region has 13 residues. CDR1 is SGHTA and CDR2 is FQGNSA in the germline V gene. CDR3 DNA: TGTGCCAGCAGCTTACGACAGAACGGGGAGCAGTTCTTC. Encoded protein: CASSLRQNGEQFF.

The chain links TRBV5-5 to TRBJ1-3; D is uncertain. Trimming stripped 0 bases from V and 0 bases from J, with 10 bases between. Germline-derived CDR1 and CDR2 are SGHKS and YYEKEE (reference sequence). The CDR3 covers 16 residues. DNA of the CDR3: TGTGCCAGCAGCTTGGGCGGCACGTTCTCTGGAAACACCATATATTTT. Residues: CASSLGGTFSGNTIYF.

A single count supports this clone. The rearrangement joins TRBV7-9 to TRBJ2-7; 9 bases map to TRBD1. J lost 7 bases, V lost 5 bases, and 15 bases had no gene match. Germline V lookup: CDR1 SEHNR, CDR2 FQNEAQ (reference sequence). CDR3 size: 16 residues. The CDR3 loop is CASSQGVDRGLGEQYF. In DNA form, the CDR3 reads TGTGCCAGCAGCCAAGGGGTGGACAGGGGCCTGGGGGAGCAGTACTTC. Filled out from reference TRBV7-9 and TRBJ2-7, the complete variable domain reads DTGVSQNPRHKITKRGQNVTFRCDPISEHNRLYWYRQTLGQGPEFLTYFQNEAQLEKSRLLSDRFSAERPKGSFSTLEIQRTEQGDSAMYLCASSQGVDRGLGEQYFGPGTRLTVT.

The chain combines TRBV6-6 with TRBJ2-1; D is ambiguous. The V gene's germline CDR1 is MNHNY and CDR2 SVGAGI (reference sequence). CDR3 length: 14 residues. V shed 0 bases and J shed 5 bases, with 8 bases lying between them. The CDR3 DNA is TGTGCCAGCAGTTACTCGGGGATCCACAATGAGCAGTTCTTC. It translates to CASSYSGIHNEQFF.

The chain has TRBV10-3 and TRBJ2-7, with 7 bases identical to TRBD1. V trimming: 6 bases; J trimming: 3 bases; junction bases outside the gene matches: 5. This CDR3 comprises 13 residues. Germline CDR1 reads ENHRY; CDR2 reads SYGVKD. Written as DNA, the CDR3 is TGTGCCATCAGGGACGACAGGGTCTACGAGCAGTACTTC. It specifies CAIRDDRVYEQYF.

A remark on this clone: Different DNA sequences within this sample yield the same CDR3. J is TRBJ1-6 and V is TRBV6-5, with 7 bases that match TRBD1. This CDR3 has 15 amino acids. From germline, CDR1 is MNHEY and CDR2 SVGAGI. V lost 5 bases and J lost 4; bases outside the gene matches: 5. CDR3 bases: TGTGCCAGCAGTCCCCAGACAGGGTATAATTCACCCCTCCACTTT. Its translation is CASSPQTGYNSPLHF.

The chain is built from TRBV9 and TRBJ1-2, with D perhaps TRBD1 (5 bases). Trimming cost V 0 bases and J 8 bases, with 14 bases left between them. The CDR3 extends over 14 amino acids. Germline CDR1 reads SGDLS; CDR2 reads YYNGEE. The CDR3 region is CASSVVTGPFGYTF. The CDR3 DNA reads as TGTGCCAGCAGCGTAGTAACGGGACCTTTCGGCTACACCTTC. The entire variable domain, with the rest obtained from reference TRBV9 and TRBJ1-2, is as follows: DSGVTQTPKHLITATGQRVTLRCSPRSGDLSVYWYQQSLDQGLQFLIQYYNGEERAKGNILERFSAQQFPDLHSELNLSSLELGDSALYFCASSVVTGPFGYTFGSGTRLTVV.

For this clone: The same CDR3 is also encoded by other DNA sequences in this sample. The V and J genes are TRBV10-3 and TRBJ1-6; no clear D gene. Germline lookup yields CDR1 ENHRY and CDR2 SYGVKD. The CDR3 has 12 amino acids. V was trimmed by 3 bases and J by 6 bases, leaving 3 bases between them. CDR3 coding DNA: TGTGCCATCAGTGACGGTAATTCACCCCTCCACTTT. Amino acids: CAISDGNSPLHF.

This clone appeared once. This rearrangement joins TRBV10-3 to TRBJ1-1; 11 bases line up with TRBD1. The CDR3 spans 16 residues. Germline assignment: CDR1 ENHRY and CDR2 SYGVKD. Trimming cost V 5 bases and J 2 bases; bases outside gene matches: 7. The DNA for the CDR3 is TGTGCCATCAGTAAAGGCTGGACAGGGGGCAACACTGAAGCTTTCTTT. Amino acid sequence: CAISKGWTGGNTEAFF.

This chain joins TRBV9 and TRBJ2-1; possible D gene TRBD2, 6 bases. Trimming removed 0 bases from V and 5 bases from J, with 12 bases in between. Germline-derived CDR1 and CDR2 are SGDLS and YYNGEE. The CDR3 is made up of 15 amino acids. The CDR3 loop reads CASSVGLVLDNEQFF. The CDR3 region has the DNA TGTGCCAGCAGCGTAGGACTAGTTCTTGACAATGAGCAGTTCTTC.

Comments on this clone: This specimen includes other DNA sequences encoding the same CDR3. In DNA, the CDR3 is TGTGCCAGCTCACCAGGTCAGTCCTACGAGCAGTACTTC. Translation gives CASSPGQSYEQYF. This chain joins TRBV18 and TRBJ2-7, with D unclear. This CDR3 has 13 amino acids. CDR1 is KGHSH and CDR2 is LQKENI in the germline V gene. V was shortened by 2 bases and J by 1 base, with 6 bases between the two germline ends.

A remark on this clone: The same CDR3 also results from other DNA sequences found in this sample. The chain joins TRBV9 to TRBJ2-3; 16 nucleotides agree with TRBD2. J was trimmed by 3 bases and V by 2 bases; bases with no gene match: 3. Germline values: CDR1 SGDLS, CDR2 YYNGEE. The CDR3 consists of 17 residues. CDR3 protein: CASSVGTSGRGTDTQYF. The CDR3 DNA is TGTGCCAGCAGCGTGGGGACTAGCGGGAGGGGGACAGATACGCAGTATTTT.

The chain links TRBV4-1 to TRBJ1-2; D unresolved. The CDR3 sequence is 15 residues long. V was trimmed by 1 base and J by 3 bases, leaving 12 bases between them. Germline V gives CDR1 MGHRA, CDR2 YSYEKL. CDR3 in amino acids: CASSQGREGDYGYTF. The CDR3 DNA reads TGCGCCAGCAGCCAAGGGCGCGAGGGTGACTATGGCTACACCTTC.

The chain couples TRBV30 to TRBJ1-2; TRBD1 agrees at 7 bases. Germline V gene sequence: CDR1 GTSNPN, CDR2 SVGIG (reference sequence). V shed 4 bases, J shed 4 bases, and the junction held 9 bases outside the gene matches. This CDR3 region has 14 residues. The CDR3 DNA reads TGTGCCTGGATCCGACAGGGCGTGGGCTATGGCTACACCTTC. It encodes CAWIRQGVGYGYTF.

Remarks on this clone: Other DNA sequences in this sample translate to the same CDR3. The genes are TRBV4-3 and TRBJ2-2; D is unclear. Germline-derived CDR1 and CDR2 are LGHNA and YSLEER. V lost 0 bases, J lost 4 bases, and 9 bases lay in between. CDR3 length: 15 amino acids. In nucleotides, the CDR3 is TGCGCCAGCAGCCAAGAAGGTCTTGGCACCGGGGAGCTGTTTTTT. This sequence encodes CASSQEGLGTGELFF.

The chain is built from TRBV6-1 and TRBJ1-2; no firm D call. This CDR3 is 13 amino acids long. Trimming cost V 7 bases and J 0 bases, with 9 bases left between them. Germline values: CDR1 MNHNS, CDR2 SASEGT. The CDR3 nucleotides are TGTGCCAGCAAAGCCCTTTCTAACTATGGCTACACCTTC. Its translation: CASKALSNYGYTF.

This chain links TRBV6-5 with TRBJ2-2; the D gene is possibly TRBD1 (5 bases). This CDR3 is built from 13 residues. Germline V gene sequence: CDR1 MNHEY, CDR2 SVGAGI. Trimming stripped 8 bases from V and 6 bases from J, with 13 bases between. CDR3 sequence: CASGRVKAGELFF. Here the CDR3 DNA reads TGTGCCAGCGGCAGGGTGAAGGCCGGGGAGCTGTTTTTT.

This clone was recorded only once. This sample includes further DNA sequences coding for the same CDR3. The chain links TRBV6-1 to TRBJ2-7; 11 nucleotides align to TRBD1. The CDR3 spans 14 residues. Germline V gene lookup returns CDR1 MNHNS and CDR2 SASEGT. V shed 4 bases and J 2 bases; nucleotides not matched to a gene: 1. This CDR3 is CASSGTGGPYEQYF. CDR3 in DNA: TGTGCCAGCAGTGGGACAGGGGGCCCCTACGAGCAGTACTTC.

The chain is built from TRBV5-4 and TRBJ1-2; no clear D gene. The CDR3 consists of 13 residues. V was pared by 0 bases and J by 8 bases, with 11 bases between. Looked up from germline, CDR1 is SGHNT and CDR2 is YYREEE (reference sequence). The CDR3 nucleotides read TGTGCCAGCAGCTTGGAAGGAGGCGGGGGCTACACCTTC. Residues: CASSLEGGGGYTF.

The V and J genes are TRBV5-1 and TRBJ2-3; 12 bases map to TRBD2. The V segment lost 6 bases and the J segment 3 bases; nucleotides outside the gene matches: 8. Germline V gene lookup returns CDR1 SGHRS and CDR2 YFSETQ. This CDR3 is 16 amino acids long. The CDR3 loop reads CASNFRGLAGTDTQYF. The CDR3, as DNA: TGCGCCAGCAACTTCCGCGGACTAGCGGGAACAGATACGCAGTATTTT. Using reference TRBV5-1 and TRBJ2-3 for the parts outside the CDR3, the full variable domain is KAGVTQTPRYLIKTRGQQVTLSCSPISGHRSVSWYQQTPGQGLQFLFEYFSETQRNKGNFPGRFSGRQFSNSRSEMNVSTLELGDSALYLCASNFRGLAGTDTQYFGPGTRLTVL.

V and J are TRBV11-2 and TRBJ2-7; 12 bases align to TRBD2. The germline CDR1 and CDR2 sequences are SGHAT and FQNNGV. CDR3 length: 14 residues. V was pared by 4 bases and J by 3 bases, with 1 base of the junction left unmatched. The CDR3 DNA reads TGTGCCAGCAGCTGGACTAGCGGGATCTACGAGCAGTACTTC. Amino acids: CASSWTSGIYEQYF.

The gene calls are TRBV15 and TRBJ2-2, with 8 bases identical to TRBD2. J was trimmed by 1 base and V by 2 bases; bases with no gene match: 6. Germline CDR1 and CDR2: LNHNV and YYDKDF (reference sequence). The CDR3 sequence is 17 residues long. The CDR3 bases are TGTGCCACCAGCAGATCCCGTACTAGCGGGAACACCGGGGAGCTGTTTTTT. Translation: CATSRSRTSGNTGELFF. Based on the CDR3 plus reference TRBV15 and TRBJ2-2, the full variable domain is DAMVIQNPRYQVTQFGKPVTLSCSQTLNHNVMYWYQQKSSQAPKLLFHYYDKDFNNEADTPDNFQSRRPNTSFCFLDIRSPGLGDTAMYLCATSRSRTSGNTGELFFGEGSRLTVL.

The chain is built from TRBV7-2 and TRBJ2-7, with 7 bases lining up with TRBD2. CDR3 length equals 13 residues. Per the germline V gene, CDR1 is SGHTA and CDR2 is FQGNSA. V was pared by 6 bases and J by 9 bases, with 11 bases of the junction left unmatched. The CDR3 sequence: CASRYPGTTGQYF. CDR3 DNA sequence: TGTGCCAGCAGATATCCCGGGACTACGGGGCAGTACTTC.

The chain combines TRBV5-1 with TRBJ2-2; D call uncertain. The ends were cut back, 1 base at V and 0 bases at J, with 13 bases in the middle. The germline V gene encodes CDR1 SGHRS and CDR2 YFSETQ. There are 17 residues in the CDR3. The CDR3 nucleotides read TGCGCCAGCAGCTTGAACGGCGGAACCTCGAACACCGGGGAGCTGTTTTTT. Amino acid sequence: CASSLNGGTSNTGELFF. Drawing the rest from reference TRBV5-1 and TRBJ2-2, the complete variable domain is KAGVTQTPRYLIKTRGQQVTLSCSPISGHRSVSWYQQTPGQGLQFLFEYFSETQRNKGNFPGRFSGRQFSNSRSEMNVSTLELGDSALYLCASSLNGGTSNTGELFFGEGSRLTVL.